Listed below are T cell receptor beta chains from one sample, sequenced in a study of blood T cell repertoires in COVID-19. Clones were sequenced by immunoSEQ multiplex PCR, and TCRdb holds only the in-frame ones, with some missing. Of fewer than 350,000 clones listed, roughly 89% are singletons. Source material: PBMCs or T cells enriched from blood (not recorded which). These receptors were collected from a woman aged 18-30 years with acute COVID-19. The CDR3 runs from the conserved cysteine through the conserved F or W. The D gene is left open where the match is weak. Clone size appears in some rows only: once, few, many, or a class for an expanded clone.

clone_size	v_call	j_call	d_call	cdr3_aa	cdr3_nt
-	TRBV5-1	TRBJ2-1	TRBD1	CASSGQGPGQSYNEQFF	TGCGCCAGCAGCGGACAAGGGCCGGGACAGTCCTACAATGAGCAGTTCTTC
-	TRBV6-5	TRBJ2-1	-	CASRDYSYNEQFF	TGTGCCAGCAGGGACTACTCCTACAATGAGCAGTTCTTC
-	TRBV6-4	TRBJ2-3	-	CASSDSVGTAQYF	TGTGCCAGCAGTGACTCGGTGGGGACTGCGCAGTATTTT
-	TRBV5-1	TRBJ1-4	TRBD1	CASSWTGVNEKLFF	TGCGCCAGCAGCTGGACAGGAGTTAATGAAAAACTGTTTTTT
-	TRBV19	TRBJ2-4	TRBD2	CASRFRTSGSNIQYF	TGTGCCAGTAGATTTCGGACTAGCGGGAGTAACATTCAGTACTTC
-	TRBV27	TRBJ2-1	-	CASSDFSGGSYNEQFF	TGTGCCAGCAGTGACTTTAGCGGAGGCTCCTACAATGAGCAGTTCTTC
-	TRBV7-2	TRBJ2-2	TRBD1	CASSGYRGAMGELFF	TGTGCCAGCAGCGGATACAGGGGGGCTATGGGGGAGCTGTTTTTT
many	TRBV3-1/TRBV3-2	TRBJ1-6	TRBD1	CASSHRTGSSPLHF	TGTGCCAGCAGCCACCGGACAGGGAGCTCACCCCTCCACTTT
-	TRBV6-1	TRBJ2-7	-	CASSEVGYLGHEQYF	TGTGCCAGCAGTGAAGTTGGCTATTTGGGCCACGAGCAGTACTTC
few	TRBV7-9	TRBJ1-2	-	CASSFHPAANYGYTF	TGTGCCAGCAGCTTCCACCCGGCGGCTAATTATGGCTACACCTTC
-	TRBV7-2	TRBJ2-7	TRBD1	CASSTPGQGGEQYF	TGTGCCAGCAGCACCCCGGGACAGGGGGGCGAGCAGTACTTC
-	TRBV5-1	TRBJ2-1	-	CASSLDGRGFGNEQFF	TGCGCCAGCAGCTTGGACGGCAGGGGTTTTGGCAATGAGCAGTTCTTC
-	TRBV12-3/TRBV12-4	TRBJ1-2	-	CASSLRAYGYTF	TGTGCCAGCAGCCTTCGAGCCTATGGCTACACCTTC
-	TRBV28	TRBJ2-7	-	CASSLEGASYEQYF	TGTGCCAGCAGTTTGGAGGGGGCCTCCTACGAGCAGTACTTC
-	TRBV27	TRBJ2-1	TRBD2	CASSRLAGLDHEQFF	TGTGCCAGCAGCCGGCTAGCGGGCCTCGACCATGAGCAGTTCTTC
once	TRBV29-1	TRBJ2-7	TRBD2	CSVRLASEQYF	TGCAGCGTCCGACTAGCCTCCGAGCAGTACTTC
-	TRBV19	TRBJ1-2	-	CASSRRSTVENYGYTF	TGTGCCAGTAGTAGAAGATCGACAGTCGAGAACTATGGCTACACCTTC
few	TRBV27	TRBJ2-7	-	CASRADWRGTYEQYF	TGTGCCAGCAGAGCAGATTGGAGGGGAACCTACGAGCAGTACTTC
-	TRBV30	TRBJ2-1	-	CAWAQGLSYNEQFF	TGTGCCTGGGCACAGGGATTATCTTACAATGAGCAGTTCTTC
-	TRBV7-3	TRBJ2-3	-	CASSLAGGGGRTDTQYF	TGTGCCAGCAGTCTCGCCGGAGGGGGAGGGCGTACAGATACGCAGTATTTT
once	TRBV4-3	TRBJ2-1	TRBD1	CASSQSPGQGTSEQFF	TGCGCCAGCAGCCAATCACCGGGACAGGGTACGTCGGAGCAGTTCTTC
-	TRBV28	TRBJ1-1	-	CASSLLGGANTEAFF	TGTGCCAGCAGTTTATTGGGGGGGGCGAACACTGAAGCTTTCTTT
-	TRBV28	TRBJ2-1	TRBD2	CASKWSGSSYNEQFF	TGTGCCAGCAAGTGGAGCGGGAGCTCCTACAATGAGCAGTTCTTC
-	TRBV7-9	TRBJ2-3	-	CASSAREGGAYF	TGTGCCAGCAGCGCTCGGGAAGGGGGGGCGTATTTT
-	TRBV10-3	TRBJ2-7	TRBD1	CAISESSGTGQYEQYF	TGTGCCATCAGTGAAAGCTCCGGGACAGGTCAATACGAGCAGTACTTC
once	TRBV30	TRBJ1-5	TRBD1	CAWSGTGNQPQHF	TGTGCCTGGAGCGGGACAGGCAATCAGCCCCAGCATTTT
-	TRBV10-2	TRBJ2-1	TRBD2	CASTRGRAGGDNEQFF	TGCGCCAGCACCCGAGGTAGGGCCGGGGGGGACAATGAGCAGTTCTTC
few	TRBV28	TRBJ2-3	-	CASSLSFGGDTQYF	TGTGCCAGCAGTTTATCATTTGGAGGAGATACGCAGTATTTT
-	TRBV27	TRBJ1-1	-	CASSSGSSEAFF	TGTGCCAGCAGTTCCGGGAGCTCTGAAGCTTTCTTT
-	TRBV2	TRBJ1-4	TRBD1	CASSKQGSPNEKLFF	TGTGCCAGCAGTAAACAGGGGTCACCTAATGAAAAACTGTTTTTT
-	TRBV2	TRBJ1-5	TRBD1	CASRDRQGGQPQHF	TGTGCCAGCAGGGATAGACAGGGCGGACAGCCCCAGCATTTT
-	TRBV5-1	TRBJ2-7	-	CASSLERVYEQYF	TGCGCCAGCAGCTTGGAGAGAGTCTACGAGCAGTACTTC
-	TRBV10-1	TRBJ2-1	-	CASSELDPGLNEQFF	TGCGCCAGCAGTGAGCTCGACCCAGGGTTGAATGAGCAGTTCTTC
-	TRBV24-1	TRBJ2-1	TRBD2	CATSDYGRGSAYNEQFF	TGTGCCACCAGTGATTATGGGCGCGGGAGTGCCTACAATGAGCAGTTCTTC
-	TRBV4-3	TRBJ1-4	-	CASSQGNSRGSEKLFF	TGCGCCAGCAGCCAAGGCAACAGTAGGGGCTCTGAAAAACTGTTTTTT
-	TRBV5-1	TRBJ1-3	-	CASSSRESGNTIYF	TGCGCCAGCAGCTCGAGGGAGTCTGGAAACACCATATATTTT
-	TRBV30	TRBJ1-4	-	CAWTKTAEKLFF	TGTGCCTGGACCAAAACAGCTGAAAAACTGTTTTTT
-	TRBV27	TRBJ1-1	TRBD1	CASSSTRTGLNTEAFF	TGTGCCAGCAGTTCTACCCGGACAGGTCTGAACACTGAAGCTTTCTTT
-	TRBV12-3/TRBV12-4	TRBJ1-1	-	CASSLQENTEAFF	TGTGCCAGCAGTTTACAGGAGAACACTGAAGCTTTCTTT
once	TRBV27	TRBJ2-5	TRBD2	CASSPGTSGSETQYF	TGTGCCAGCAGTCCGGGGACTAGCGGGAGCGAGACCCAGTACTTC
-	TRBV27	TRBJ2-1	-	CASSLVVRDSEQFF	TGTGCCAGCAGTTTAGTGGTCAGGGATAGTGAGCAGTTCTTC
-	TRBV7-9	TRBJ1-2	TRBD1	CASSPPGTGYYGYTF	TGTGCCAGCAGCCCACCCGGGACAGGGTACTATGGCTACACCTTC
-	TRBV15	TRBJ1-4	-	CATSRGQTNEKLFF	TGTGCCACCAGCAGAGGACAGACTAATGAAAAACTGTTTTTT
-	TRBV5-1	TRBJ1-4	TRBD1	CASSPLGTGSEKLFF	TGCGCCAGCAGCCCCCTAGGGACAGGAAGTGAAAAACTGTTTTTT
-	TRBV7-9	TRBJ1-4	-	CASSLTATNEKLFF	TGTGCCAGCAGTCTCACTGCAACTAATGAAAAACTGTTTTTT
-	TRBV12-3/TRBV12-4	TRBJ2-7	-	CASSSRGSYEQYF	TGTGCCAGCAGTTCAAGAGGCTCCTACGAGCAGTACTTC
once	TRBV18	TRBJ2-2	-	CASSPPFGNTGELFF	TGTGCCAGCTCACCACCTTTCGGGAACACCGGGGAGCTGTTTTTT
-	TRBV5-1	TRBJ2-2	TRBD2	CASGRGRASGELFF	TGCGCCAGCGGTAGAGGGAGGGCGTCCGGGGAGCTGTTTTTT
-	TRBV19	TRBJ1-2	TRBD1	CASSITTGDGYTF	TGTGCCAGTAGTATAACGACAGGGGATGGCTACACCTTC
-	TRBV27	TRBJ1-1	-	CASSLNRQYLNTEAFF	TGTGCCAGCAGTTTAAACAGGCAATATTTGAACACTGAAGCTTTCTTT
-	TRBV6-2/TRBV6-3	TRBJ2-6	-	CASSRNPGVLTSGANVLTF	TGTGCCAGCAGCCGAAACCCCGGGGTCCTTACCTCTGGGGCCAACGTCCTGACTTTC
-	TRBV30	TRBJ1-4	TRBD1	CAWANTGDPNEKLFF	TGTGCCTGGGCTAATACAGGGGATCCGAATGAAAAACTGTTTTTT
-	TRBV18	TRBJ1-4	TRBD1	CASSPPGTGGPTNEKLFF	TGTGCCAGCTCACCCCCCGGGACAGGGGGCCCAACTAATGAAAAACTGTTTTTT